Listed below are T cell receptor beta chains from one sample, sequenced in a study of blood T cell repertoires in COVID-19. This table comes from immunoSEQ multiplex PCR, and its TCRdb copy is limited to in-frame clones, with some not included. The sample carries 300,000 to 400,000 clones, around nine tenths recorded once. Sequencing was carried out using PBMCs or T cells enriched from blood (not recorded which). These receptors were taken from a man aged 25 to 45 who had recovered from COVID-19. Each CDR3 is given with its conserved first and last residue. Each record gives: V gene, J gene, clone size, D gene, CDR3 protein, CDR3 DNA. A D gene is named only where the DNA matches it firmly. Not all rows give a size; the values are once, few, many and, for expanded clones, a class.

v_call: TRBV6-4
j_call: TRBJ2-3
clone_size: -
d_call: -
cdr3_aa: CASGTGTTTDTQYF
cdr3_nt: TGTGCCAGCGGTACGGGAACGACCACAGATACGCAGTATTTT

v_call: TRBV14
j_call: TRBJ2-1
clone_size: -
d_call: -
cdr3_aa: CASSQERSYNEQFF
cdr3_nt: TGTGCCAGCAGCCAAGAGAGGAGCTACAATGAGCAGTTCTTC

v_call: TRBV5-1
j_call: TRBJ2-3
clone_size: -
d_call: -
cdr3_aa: CASSLTGSADTQYF
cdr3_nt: TGCGCCAGCAGCTTGACCGGTTCCGCAGATACGCAGTATTTT

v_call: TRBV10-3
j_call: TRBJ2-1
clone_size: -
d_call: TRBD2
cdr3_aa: CAISDWGGSGNEQFF
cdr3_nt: TGTGCCATCAGTGACTGGGGGGGGTCGGGCAATGAGCAGTTCTTC

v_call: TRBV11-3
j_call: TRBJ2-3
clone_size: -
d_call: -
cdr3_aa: CASSFSRFDTQYF
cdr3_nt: TGTGCCAGCAGTTTCTCTAGGTTTGATACGCAGTATTTT

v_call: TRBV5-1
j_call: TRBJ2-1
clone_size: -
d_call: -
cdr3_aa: CASSLEGMAYNEQFF
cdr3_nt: TGCGCCAGCAGCTTGGAGGGGATGGCCTACAATGAGCAGTTCTTC

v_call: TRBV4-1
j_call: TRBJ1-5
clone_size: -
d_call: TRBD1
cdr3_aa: CASSPGTDALRNQPQHF
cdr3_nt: TGCGCCAGCAGCCCCGGGACAGACGCCCTTCGCAATCAGCCCCAGCATTTT

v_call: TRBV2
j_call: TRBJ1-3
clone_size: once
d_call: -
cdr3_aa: CASAYSGQNTIYF
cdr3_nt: TGTGCCAGCGCCTATTCGGGACAAAACACCATATATTTT

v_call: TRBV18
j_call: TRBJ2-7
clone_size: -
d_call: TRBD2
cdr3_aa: CASSPRTSGGPRDEQYF
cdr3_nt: TGTGCCAGCTCACCACGGACTAGCGGGGGGCCTCGGGACGAGCAGTACTTC

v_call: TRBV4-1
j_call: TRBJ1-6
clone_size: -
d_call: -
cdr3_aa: CASSQDRGGSPNSPLHF
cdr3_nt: TGCGCCAGCAGCCAAGATCGCGGGGGATCCCCGAATTCACCCCTCCACTTT

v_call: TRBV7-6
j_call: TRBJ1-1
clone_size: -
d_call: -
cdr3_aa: CASSLWEGTEAFF
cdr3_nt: TGTGCCAGCAGCTTGTGGGAGGGCACTGAAGCTTTCTTT

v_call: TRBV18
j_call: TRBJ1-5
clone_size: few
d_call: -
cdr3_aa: CASSDNSNQPQHF
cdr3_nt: TGTGCCAGCTCCGACAATAGCAATCAGCCCCAGCATTTT

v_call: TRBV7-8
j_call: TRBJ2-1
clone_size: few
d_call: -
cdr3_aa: CASSFTGRTDSYNEQFF
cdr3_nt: TGTGCCAGCAGCTTTACGGGCCGGACAGACTCCTACAATGAGCAGTTCTTC

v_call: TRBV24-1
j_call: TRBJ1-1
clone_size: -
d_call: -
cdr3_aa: CATSDNRDGSAFF
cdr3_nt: TGTGCCACCAGTGATAATCGGGATGGATCGGCTTTCTTT

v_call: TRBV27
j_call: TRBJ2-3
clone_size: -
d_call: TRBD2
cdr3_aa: CASSLTSGGAGDTQYF
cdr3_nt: TGTGCCAGCAGTTTGACTAGCGGGGGGGCAGGAGATACGCAGTATTTT

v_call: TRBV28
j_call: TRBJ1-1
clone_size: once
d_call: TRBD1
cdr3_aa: CASSLLTGGASEDTEAFF
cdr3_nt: TGTGCCAGCAGTCTCCTAACAGGGGGCGCAAGTGAGGACACTGAAGCTTTCTTT

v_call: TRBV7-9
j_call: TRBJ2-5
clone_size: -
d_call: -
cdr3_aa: CASSLVGGLAGETQYF
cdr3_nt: TGTGCCAGCAGCTTAGTCGGGGGCTTAGCGGGAGAGACCCAGTACTTC

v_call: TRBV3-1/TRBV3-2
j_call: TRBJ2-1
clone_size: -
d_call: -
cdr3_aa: CASSQDLRGASYNEQFF
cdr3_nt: TGTGCCAGCAGCCAAGATCTCCGGGGGGCCTCCTACAATGAGCAGTTCTTC

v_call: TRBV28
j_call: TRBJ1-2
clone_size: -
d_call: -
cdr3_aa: CASSLRGYGYTF
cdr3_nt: TGTGCCAGCAGTTTAAGAGGCTATGGCTACACCTTC

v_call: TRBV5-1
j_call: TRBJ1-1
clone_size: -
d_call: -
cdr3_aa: CASSLRRQNTEAFF
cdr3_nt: TGCGCCAGCAGCTTGCGAAGACAGAACACTGAAGCTTTCTTT

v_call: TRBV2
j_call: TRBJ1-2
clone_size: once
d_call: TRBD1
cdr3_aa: CASRDRGGYTF
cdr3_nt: TGTGCCAGCAGAGACAGGGGTGGCTACACCTTC

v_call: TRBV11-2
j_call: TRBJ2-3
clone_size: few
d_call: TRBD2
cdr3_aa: CASSSLAGGTDTQYF
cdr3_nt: TGTGCCAGCAGCTCCCTAGCGGGGGGCACAGATACGCAGTATTTT

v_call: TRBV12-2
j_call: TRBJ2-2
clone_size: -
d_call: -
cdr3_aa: CASRLAPRDRTGELFF
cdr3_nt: TGTGCAAGTCGCTTAGCCCCCCGGGACAGGACCGGGGAGCTGTTTTTT

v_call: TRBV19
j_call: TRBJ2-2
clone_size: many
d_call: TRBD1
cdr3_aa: CASSSWVVGTGTGELFF
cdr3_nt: TGTGCCAGTAGTAGTTGGGTCGTGGGGACAGGCACCGGGGAGCTGTTTTTT

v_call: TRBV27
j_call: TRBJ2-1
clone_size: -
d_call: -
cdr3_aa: CASSIPQETATYNEQFF
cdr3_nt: TGTGCCAGCAGTATACCACAGGAGACCGCCACCTACAATGAGCAGTTCTTC

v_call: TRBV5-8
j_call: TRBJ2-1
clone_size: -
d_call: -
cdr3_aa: CASSSDSSYNEQFF
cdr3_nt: TGTGCCAGCAGCTCCGACAGCTCCTACAATGAGCAGTTCTTC

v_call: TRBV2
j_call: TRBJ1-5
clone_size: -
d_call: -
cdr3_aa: CASAWNPGYSNQPQHF
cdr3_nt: TGTGCCAGCGCGTGGAACCCGGGTTATAGCAATCAGCCCCAGCATTTT

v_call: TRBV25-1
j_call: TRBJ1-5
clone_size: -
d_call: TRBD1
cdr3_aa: CASSPGQGFGQPQHF
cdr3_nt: TGTGCCAGCAGTCCGGGACAGGGCTTTGGTCAGCCCCAGCATTTT

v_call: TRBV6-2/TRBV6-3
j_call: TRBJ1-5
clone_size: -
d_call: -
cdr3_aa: CASSYSEGNQPQHF
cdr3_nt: TGTGCCAGCAGTTACTCGGAGGGTAATCAGCCCCAGCATTTT

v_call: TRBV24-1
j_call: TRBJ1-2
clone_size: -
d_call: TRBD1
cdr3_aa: CATSDWTGEGYTF
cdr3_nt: TGTGCCACCAGTGATTGGACAGGGGAGGGCTACACCTTC

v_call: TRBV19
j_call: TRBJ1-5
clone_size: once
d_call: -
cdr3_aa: CASSIGRRDQPQHF
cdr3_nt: TGTGCCAGTAGTATCGGCCGCCGGGATCAGCCCCAGCATTTT

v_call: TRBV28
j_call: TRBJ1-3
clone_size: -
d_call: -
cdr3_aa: CASSFLRGLSGNTIYF
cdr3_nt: TGTGCCAGCAGTTTCCTCCGCGGGCTCTCTGGAAACACCATATATTTT

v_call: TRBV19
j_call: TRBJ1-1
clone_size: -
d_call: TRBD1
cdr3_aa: CASSILSPYRGKNAFF
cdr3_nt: TGTGCCAGTAGTATTTTAAGCCCCTACAGGGGTAAGAATGCTTTCTTT

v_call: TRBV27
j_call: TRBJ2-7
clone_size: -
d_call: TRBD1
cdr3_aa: CASRWTGGSYEQYF
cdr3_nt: TGTGCCAGCAGGTGGACAGGGGGCTCCTACGAGCAGTACTTC

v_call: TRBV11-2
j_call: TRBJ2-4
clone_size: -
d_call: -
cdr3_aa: CASSLSRAGIQYF
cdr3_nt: TGTGCCAGCAGCTTGAGCAGGGCCGGTATTCAGTACTTC

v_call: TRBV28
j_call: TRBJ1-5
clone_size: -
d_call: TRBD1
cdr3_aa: CASRQGTNQPQHF
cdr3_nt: TGTGCCAGCAGACAGGGGACTAATCAGCCCCAGCATTTT

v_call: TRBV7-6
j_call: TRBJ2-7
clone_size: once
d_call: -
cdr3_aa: CASSPSGYEQYF
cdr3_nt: TGTGCCAGCAGCCCATCGGGGTACGAGCAGTACTTC

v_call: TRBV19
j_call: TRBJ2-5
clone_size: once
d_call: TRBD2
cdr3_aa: CASSDGGTNQETQYF
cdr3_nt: TGTGCCAGTAGTGACGGGGGGACTAACCAAGAGACCCAGTACTTC

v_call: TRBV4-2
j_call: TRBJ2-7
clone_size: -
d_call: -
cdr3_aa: CASSQDRGNSYEQYF
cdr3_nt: TGTGCCAGCAGCCAAGATCGGGGGAACTCCTACGAGCAGTACTTC

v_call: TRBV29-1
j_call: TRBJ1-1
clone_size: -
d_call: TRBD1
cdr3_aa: CSVEDRTNTEAFF
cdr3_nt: TGCAGCGTAGAGGACAGGACAAACACTGAAGCTTTCTTT

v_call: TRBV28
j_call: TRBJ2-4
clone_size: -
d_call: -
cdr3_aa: CASSPDSSLAKNIQYF
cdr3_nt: TGTGCCAGCAGCCCTGACAGTTCTCTAGCCAAAAACATTCAGTACTTC

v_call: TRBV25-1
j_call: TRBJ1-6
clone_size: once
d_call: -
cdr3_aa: CASSERRLPLHF
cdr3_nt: TGTGCCAGCAGTGAAAGAAGACTACCCCTCCACTTT

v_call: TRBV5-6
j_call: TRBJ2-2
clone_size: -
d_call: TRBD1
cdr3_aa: CASRRGGWTGELFF
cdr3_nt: TGTGCCAGCAGGCGAGGGGGCTGGACCGGGGAGCTGTTTTTT

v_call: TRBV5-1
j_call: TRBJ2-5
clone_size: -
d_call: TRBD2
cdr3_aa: CASSKLAGGQETQYF
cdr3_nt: TGCGCCAGCAGCAAACTAGCGGGGGGACAAGAGACCCAGTACTTC

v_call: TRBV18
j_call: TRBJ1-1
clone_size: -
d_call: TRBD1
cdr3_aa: CASSPGGGGTEAFF
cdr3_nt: TGTGCCAGCTCCCCAGGGGGCGGCGGCACTGAAGCTTTCTTT

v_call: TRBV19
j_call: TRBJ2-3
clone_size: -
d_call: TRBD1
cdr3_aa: CASSIPRGRGGDTQYF
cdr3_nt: TGTGCCAGTAGTATCCCCAGGGGGCGGGGAGGAGATACGCAGTATTTT

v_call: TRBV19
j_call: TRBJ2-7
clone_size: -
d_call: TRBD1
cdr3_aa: CASSVGTGPYEQYF
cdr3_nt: TGTGCCAGTAGTGTTGGGACAGGACCCTACGAGCAGTACTTC

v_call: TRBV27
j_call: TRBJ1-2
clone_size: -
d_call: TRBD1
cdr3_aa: CASSYTSGTAYGYTF
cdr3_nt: TGTGCCAGCAGTTATACTTCCGGGACAGCTTATGGCTACACCTTC

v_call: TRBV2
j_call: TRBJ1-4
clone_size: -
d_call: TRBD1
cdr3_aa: CASIRDRINEKLFF
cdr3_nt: TGTGCCAGCATCAGGGACAGGATCAATGAAAAACTGTTTTTT

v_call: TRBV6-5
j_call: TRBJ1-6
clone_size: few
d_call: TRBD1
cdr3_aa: CASSTRDRHSPLHF
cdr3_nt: TGTGCCAGCAGTACCCGGGACAGGCACTCGCCCCTCCACTTT

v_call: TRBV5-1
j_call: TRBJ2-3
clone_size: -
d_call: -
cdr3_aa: CASSESRGDTQYF
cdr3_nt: TGCGCCAGCAGCGAGTCTAGGGGGGATACGCAGTATTTT

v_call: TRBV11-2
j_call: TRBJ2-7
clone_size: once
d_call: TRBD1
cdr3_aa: CASSSAPLDRDTYEQYF
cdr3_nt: TGTGCCAGCAGCAGTGCCCCTTTGGACAGGGACACCTACGAGCAGTACTTC

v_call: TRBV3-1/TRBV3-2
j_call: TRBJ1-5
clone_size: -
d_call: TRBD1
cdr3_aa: CASSPTGGMGQPQHF
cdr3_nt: TGTGCCAGCAGTCCGACAGGGGGCATGGGTCAGCCCCAGCATTTT